The rows below give T cell receptor beta chains drawn from one sample of a study of cytomegalovirus exposure and HLA in healthy donors. Profiling relied on immunoSEQ multiplex PCR, and the TCRdb table lists in-frame clones only, not all of them. The sample has about 150,000 clones, roughly 79% seen once. Sample: PBMCs. Source of these receptors: a woman aged 40 to 50 in good health and CMV-seronegative. Each CDR3 is given with its conserved first and last residue. The D gene is left open where the match is weak. Size values are once, few and many counts, or a class for expanded clones, and some rows have none.

TRBJ1-1 | . | . | TRBV5-6 | CASSFAVNTEAFF | TGTGCCAGCAGCTTCGCAGTGAACACTGAAGCTTTCTTT
TRBJ1-5 | TRBD1 | few | TRBV18 | CASSPRQGVQPQHF | TGTGCCAGCTCACCAAGACAGGGTGTTCAGCCCCAGCATTTT
TRBJ1-1 | . | . | TRBV6-5 | CASSEIVNTEAFF | TGTGCCAGCAGTGAGATAGTGAACACTGAAGCTTTCTTT
TRBJ2-5 | TRBD2 | . | TRBV19 | CASSPRTRLGLAAPWETQYF | TGTGCCAGTAGTCCCAGAACCCGACTGGGACTAGCGGCGCCTTGGGAGACCCAGTACTTC
TRBJ1-1 | . | . | TRBV7-2 | CASSFGPMNTEAFF | TGTGCCAGCAGCTTTGGGCCCATGAACACTGAAGCTTTCTTT
TRBJ2-7 | TRBD1 | . | TRBV2 | CATGTEAYEQYF | TGTGCCACCGGGACAGAAGCCTACGAGCAGTACTTC
TRBJ2-3 | . | . | TRBV10-3 | CAISESGAGGRFDTQYF | TGTGCCATCAGTGAGTCTGGAGCCGGAGGCCGGTTCGATACGCAGTATTTT
TRBJ1-2 | TRBD1 | . | TRBV4-3 | CASSQVRQGANYGYTF | TGCGCCAGCAGCCAAGTCAGACAGGGGGCTAACTATGGCTACACCTTC
TRBJ1-6 | . | . | TRBV28 | CATVYGSYYNSPLHF | TGTGCCACCGTATACGGGAGCTATTATAATTCACCCCTCCACTTT
TRBJ2-4 | TRBD1 | . | TRBV7-8 | CASSRGGQGGNIQYF | TGTGCCAGCAGCCGAGGGGGCCAGGGTGGGAACATTCAGTACTTC
TRBJ1-2 | TRBD1 | . | TRBV25-1 | CASSNDRGYGYTF | TGTGCCAGCAGTAATGACAGGGGGTATGGCTACACCTTC
TRBJ2-5 | TRBD2 | . | TRBV5-1 | CASSLGVAGGTETQYF | TGCGCCAGCAGCTTGGGGGTAGCGGGGGGCACAGAGACCCAGTACTTC
TRBJ1-1 | TRBD1 | . | TRBV5-1 | CATQTGANTEAFF | TGCGCCACCCAGACAGGGGCGAACACTGAAGCTTTCTTT
TRBJ2-2 | TRBD1 | . | TRBV19 | CASSNLVEQGLAGELFF | TGTGCCAGTAGTAATTTAGTAGAACAGGGGCTTGCCGGGGAGCTGTTTTTT
TRBJ1-1 | . | few | TRBV20-1 | CSPLNAFF | TGCAGCCCCTTAAATGCTTTCTTT
TRBJ1-1 | TRBD1 | . | TRBV27 | CASSFQRGTGGVNTEAFF | TGTGCCAGCAGTTTTCAGAGGGGGACAGGGGGCGTAAACACTGAAGCTTTCTTT
TRBJ1-3 | . | . | TRBV27 | CASSLRGAGNTIYF | TGTGCCAGCAGTTTACGGGGGGCTGGAAACACCATATATTTT
TRBJ2-1 | . | . | TRBV6-5 | CASSRDRLGNEQFF | TGTGCCAGCAGTCGAGACCGACTAGGCAATGAGCAGTTCTTC
TRBJ1-5 | TRBD1 | . | TRBV15 | CATSRVQGASGNQPQHF | TGTGCCACCAGCAGAGTCCAGGGGGCGAGTGGCAATCAGCCCCAGCATTTT
TRBJ2-2 | . | . | TRBV5-1 | CASSETPNTGELFF | TGCGCCAGCAGCGAGACACCGAACACCGGGGAGCTGTTTTTT
TRBJ2-5 | . | . | TRBV28 | CASSLGYRARQYF | TGTGCCAGCAGTTTGGGCTACAGGGCAAGGCAGTACTTC
TRBJ2-7 | TRBD1 | . | TRBV9 | CASSVADFSGGLYEQYF | TGTGCCAGCAGCGTCGCCGATTTTTCAGGGGGCCTCTACGAGCAGTACTTC
TRBJ1-1 | . | . | TRBV10-1 | CASSGQLNTEAFF | TGCGCCAGCTCCGGACAGCTGAACACTGAAGCTTTCTTT
TRBJ2-7 | TRBD2 | . | TRBV5-6 | CASSLLAGDACEQYF | TGTGCCAGCAGCTTGCTAGCGGGGGACGCATGCGAGCAGTACTTC
TRBJ1-1 | . | . | TRBV5-1 | CASTDGANTEAFF | TGCGCCAGCACGGATGGGGCGAACACTGAAGCTTTCTTT
TRBJ1-5 | . | . | TRBV27 | CASSFERNQPQHF | TGTGCCAGCAGTTTCGAACGGAATCAGCCCCAGCATTTT
TRBJ1-6 | . | few | TRBV6-5 | CASSLGQLYNSPLHF | TGTGCCAGCAGTTTAGGACAGCTCTATAATTCACCCCTCCACTTT
TRBJ1-3 | . | . | TRBV6-1 | CASSATLTQDGNTIYF | TGTGCCAGCAGTGCTACCCTTACGCAAGATGGAAACACCATATATTTT
TRBJ1-6 | . | . | TRBV5-6 | CASSPSGGSSYNSPLHF | TGTGCCAGCAGCCCGTCGGGGGGGAGCTCCTATAATTCACCCCTCCACTTT
TRBJ1-5 | TRBD1 | . | TRBV12-5 | CASGLKGTGGQPQHF | TGTGCTAGTGGTTTGAAAGGGACAGGCGGGCAGCCCCAGCATTTT
TRBJ2-2 | TRBD2 | . | TRBV2 | CASILEGLAGANTGELFF | TGTGCCAGCATTCTAGAGGGACTAGCGGGCGCCAACACCGGGGAGCTGTTTTTT
TRBJ2-3 | . | . | TRBV30 | CAWSRAGADTQYF | TGTGCCTGGAGCCGTGCGGGGGCTGATACGCAGTATTTT